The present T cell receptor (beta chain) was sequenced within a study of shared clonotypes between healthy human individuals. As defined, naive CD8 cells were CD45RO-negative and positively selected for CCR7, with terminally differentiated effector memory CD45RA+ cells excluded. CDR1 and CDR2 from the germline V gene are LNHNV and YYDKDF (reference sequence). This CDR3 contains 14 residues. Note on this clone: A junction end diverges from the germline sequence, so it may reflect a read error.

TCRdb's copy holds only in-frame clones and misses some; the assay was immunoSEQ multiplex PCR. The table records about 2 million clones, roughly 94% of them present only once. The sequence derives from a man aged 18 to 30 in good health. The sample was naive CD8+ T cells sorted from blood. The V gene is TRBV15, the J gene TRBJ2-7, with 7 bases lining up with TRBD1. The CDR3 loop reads CATGSERQGDEQYF. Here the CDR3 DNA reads TGTGCCACCGGCAGTGAGAGACAGGGCGATGAGCAGTACTTC.